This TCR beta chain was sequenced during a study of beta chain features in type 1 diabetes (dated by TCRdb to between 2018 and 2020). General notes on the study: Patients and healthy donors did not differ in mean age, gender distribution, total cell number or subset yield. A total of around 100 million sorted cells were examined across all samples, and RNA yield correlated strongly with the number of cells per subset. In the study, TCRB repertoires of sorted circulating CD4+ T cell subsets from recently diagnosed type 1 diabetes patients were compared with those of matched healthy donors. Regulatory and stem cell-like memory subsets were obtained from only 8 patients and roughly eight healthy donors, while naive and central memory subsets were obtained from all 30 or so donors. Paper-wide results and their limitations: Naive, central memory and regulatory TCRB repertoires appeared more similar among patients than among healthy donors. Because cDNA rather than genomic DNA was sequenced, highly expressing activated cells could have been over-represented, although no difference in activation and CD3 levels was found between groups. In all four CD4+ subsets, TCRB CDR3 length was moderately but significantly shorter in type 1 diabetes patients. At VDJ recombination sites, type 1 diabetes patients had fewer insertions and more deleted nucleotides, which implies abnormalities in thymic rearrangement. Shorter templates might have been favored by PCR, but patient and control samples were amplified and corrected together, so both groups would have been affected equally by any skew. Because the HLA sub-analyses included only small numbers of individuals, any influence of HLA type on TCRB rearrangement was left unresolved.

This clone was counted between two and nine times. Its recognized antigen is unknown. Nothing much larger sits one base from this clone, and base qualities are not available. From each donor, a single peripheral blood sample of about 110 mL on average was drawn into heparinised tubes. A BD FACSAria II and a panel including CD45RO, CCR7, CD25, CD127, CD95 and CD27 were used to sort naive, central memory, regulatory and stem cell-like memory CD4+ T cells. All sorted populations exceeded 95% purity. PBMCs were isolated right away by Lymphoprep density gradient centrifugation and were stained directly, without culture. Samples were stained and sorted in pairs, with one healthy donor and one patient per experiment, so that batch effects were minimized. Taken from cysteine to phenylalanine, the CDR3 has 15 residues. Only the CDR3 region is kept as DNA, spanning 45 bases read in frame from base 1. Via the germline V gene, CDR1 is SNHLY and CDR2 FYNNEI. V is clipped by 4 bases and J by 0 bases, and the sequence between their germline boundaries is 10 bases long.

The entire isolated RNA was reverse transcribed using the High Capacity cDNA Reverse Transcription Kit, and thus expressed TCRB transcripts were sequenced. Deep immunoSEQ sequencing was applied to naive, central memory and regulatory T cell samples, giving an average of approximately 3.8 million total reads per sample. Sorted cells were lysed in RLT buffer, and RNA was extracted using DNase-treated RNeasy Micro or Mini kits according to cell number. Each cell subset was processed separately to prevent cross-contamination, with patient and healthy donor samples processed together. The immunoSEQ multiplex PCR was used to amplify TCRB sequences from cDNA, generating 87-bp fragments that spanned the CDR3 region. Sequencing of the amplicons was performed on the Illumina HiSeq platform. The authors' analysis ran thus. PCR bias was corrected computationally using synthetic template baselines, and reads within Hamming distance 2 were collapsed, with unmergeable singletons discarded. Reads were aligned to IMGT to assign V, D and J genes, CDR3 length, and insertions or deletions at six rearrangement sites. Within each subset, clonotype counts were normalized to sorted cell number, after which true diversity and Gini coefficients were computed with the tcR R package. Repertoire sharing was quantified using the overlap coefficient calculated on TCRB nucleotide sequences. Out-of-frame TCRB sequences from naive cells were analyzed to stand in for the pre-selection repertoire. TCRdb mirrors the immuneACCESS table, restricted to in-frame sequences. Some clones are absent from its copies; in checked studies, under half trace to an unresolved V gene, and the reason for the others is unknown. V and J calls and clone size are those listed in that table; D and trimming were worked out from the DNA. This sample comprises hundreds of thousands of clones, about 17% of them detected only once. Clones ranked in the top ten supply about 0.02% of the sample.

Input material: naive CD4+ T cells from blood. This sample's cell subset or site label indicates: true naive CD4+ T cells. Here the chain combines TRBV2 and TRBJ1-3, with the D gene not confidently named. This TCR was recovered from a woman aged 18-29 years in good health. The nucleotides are TGTGCCAGCAGTGTACACCCATACTCTGGAAACACCATATATTTT. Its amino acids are CASSVHPYSGNTIYF.